Given below is one T cell receptor beta chain in context. Its cognate antigen is unknown. The data originate from a study of cytomegalovirus exposure and HLA in healthy donors. Points from the study as a whole: Altogether, around 160 TCR beta chains were recorded as cytomegalovirus-associated.

Primers: 60 Vbeta forward and 13 Jbeta reverse. Sequencing was performed with immunoSEQ multiplex PCR; in TCRdb, only in-frame clones are kept and a portion is missing. The sample has just over 150,000 clones; less than 90% are singletons. This clonotype was obtained from a male donor in good health and CMV-seropositive. Sequenced material: PBMCs.

CDR3 amino acids: CASSSPGRGAAGANVLTF. The CDR3 nucleotides read TGTGCCAGCAGTTCCCCCGGGCGCGGAGCGGCTGGGGCCAACGTCCTGACTTTC. The genes are TRBV27 and TRBJ2-6; tentatively, D is TRBD2 (5 bases). Between the trimmed V and J ends, which lost 4 bases and 2 bases, there was a span of 18 bases. The germline gives CDR1 MNHEY, CDR2 SMNVEV (reference sequence). The CDR3 loop spans 18 amino acids.